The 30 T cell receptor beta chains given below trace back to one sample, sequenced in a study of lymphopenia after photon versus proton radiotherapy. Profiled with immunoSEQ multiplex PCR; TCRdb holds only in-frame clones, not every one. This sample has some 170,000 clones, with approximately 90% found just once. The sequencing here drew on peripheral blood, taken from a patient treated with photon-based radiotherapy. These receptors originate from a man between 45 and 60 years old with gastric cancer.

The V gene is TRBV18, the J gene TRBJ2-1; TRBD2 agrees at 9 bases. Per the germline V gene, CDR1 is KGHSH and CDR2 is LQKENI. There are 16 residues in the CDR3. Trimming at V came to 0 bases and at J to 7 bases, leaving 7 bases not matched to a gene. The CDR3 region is CASSPPGGRASNEQFF. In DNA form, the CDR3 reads TGTGCCAGCTCACCACCGGGCGGGAGGGCCAGTAATGAGCAGTTCTTC.

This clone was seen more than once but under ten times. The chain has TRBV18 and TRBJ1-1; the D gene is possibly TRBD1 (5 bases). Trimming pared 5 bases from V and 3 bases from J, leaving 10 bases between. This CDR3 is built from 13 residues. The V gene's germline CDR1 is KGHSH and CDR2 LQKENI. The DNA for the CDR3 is TGTGCCAGCTCATCGGACACCTACACTGAAGCTTTCTTT. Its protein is CASSSDTYTEAFF.

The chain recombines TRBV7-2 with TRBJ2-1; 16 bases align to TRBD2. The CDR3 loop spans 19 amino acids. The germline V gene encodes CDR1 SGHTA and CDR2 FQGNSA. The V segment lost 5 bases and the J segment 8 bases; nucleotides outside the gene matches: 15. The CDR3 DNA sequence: TGTGCCAGCAGCCTAGAACCATTCCGGGGACTAGCGGGAGGGTATGAGCAGTTCTTC. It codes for CASSLEPFRGLAGGYEQFF.

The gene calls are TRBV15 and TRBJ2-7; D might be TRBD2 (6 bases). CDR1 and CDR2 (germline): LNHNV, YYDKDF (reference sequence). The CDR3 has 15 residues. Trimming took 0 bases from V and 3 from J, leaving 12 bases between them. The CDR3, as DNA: TGTGCCACCAGCAGAGATCGGGGGACTGGCTACGAGCAGTACTTC. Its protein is CATSRDRGTGYEQYF.

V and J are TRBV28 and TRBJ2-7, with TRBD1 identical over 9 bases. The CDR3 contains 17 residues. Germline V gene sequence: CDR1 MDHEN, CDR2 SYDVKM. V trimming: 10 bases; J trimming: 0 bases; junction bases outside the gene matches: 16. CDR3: CATDPTGGPRSSYEQYF. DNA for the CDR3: TGTGCCACCGACCCCACAGGGGGCCCAAGGAGCTCCTACGAGCAGTACTTC.

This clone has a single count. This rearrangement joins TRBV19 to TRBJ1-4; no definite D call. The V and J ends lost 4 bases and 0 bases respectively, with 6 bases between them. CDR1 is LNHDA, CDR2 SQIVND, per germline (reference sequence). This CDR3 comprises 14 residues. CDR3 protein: CASSNQATNEKLFF. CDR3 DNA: TGTGCCAGTAGTAACCAGGCAACTAATGAAAAACTGTTTTTT.

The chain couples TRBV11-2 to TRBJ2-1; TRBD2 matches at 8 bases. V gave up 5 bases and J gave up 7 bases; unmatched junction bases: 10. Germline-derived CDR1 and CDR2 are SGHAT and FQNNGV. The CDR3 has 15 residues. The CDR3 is CASSRIAGTGNEQFF. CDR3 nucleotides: TGTGCCAGCAGCCGAATAGCGGGGACTGGGAATGAGCAGTTCTTC.

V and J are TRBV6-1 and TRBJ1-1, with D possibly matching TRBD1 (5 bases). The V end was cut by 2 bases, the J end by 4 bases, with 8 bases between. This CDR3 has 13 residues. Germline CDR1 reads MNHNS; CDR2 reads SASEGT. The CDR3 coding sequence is TGTGCCAGCAGTGAAATGGGGGTCACTGAAGCTTTCTTT. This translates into CASSEMGVTEAFF.

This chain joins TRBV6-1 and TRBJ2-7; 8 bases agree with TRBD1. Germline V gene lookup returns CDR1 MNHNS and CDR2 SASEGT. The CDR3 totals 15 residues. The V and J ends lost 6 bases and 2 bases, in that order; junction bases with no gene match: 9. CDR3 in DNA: TGTGCCAGCAGCTCGACAGGGGTGGGTACCTACGAGCAGTACTTC. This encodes CASSSTGVGTYEQYF.

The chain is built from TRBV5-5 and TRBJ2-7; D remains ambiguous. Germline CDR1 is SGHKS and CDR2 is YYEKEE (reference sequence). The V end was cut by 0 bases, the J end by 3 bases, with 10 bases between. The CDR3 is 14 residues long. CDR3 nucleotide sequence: TGTGCCAGCAGCTTGGCCGAGGACCACTACGAGCAGTACTTC. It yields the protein CASSLAEDHYEQYF.

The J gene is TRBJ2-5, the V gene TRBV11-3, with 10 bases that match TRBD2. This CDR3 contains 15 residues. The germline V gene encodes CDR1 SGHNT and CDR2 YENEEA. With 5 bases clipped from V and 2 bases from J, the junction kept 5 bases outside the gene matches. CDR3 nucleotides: TGTGCCAGCAGCACCGGGACTAGCGATCAAGAGACCCAGTACTTC. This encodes CASSTGTSDQETQYF.

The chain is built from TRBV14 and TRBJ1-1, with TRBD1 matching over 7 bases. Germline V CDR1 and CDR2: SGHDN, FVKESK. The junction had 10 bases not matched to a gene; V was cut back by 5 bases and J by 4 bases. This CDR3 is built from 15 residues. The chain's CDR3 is CASSVHRGWGTEAFF. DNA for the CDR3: TGTGCCAGCAGCGTGCACAGGGGCTGGGGCACTGAAGCTTTCTTT.

The CDR3 region has the DNA TGTGCCAGCAGCTTCGGTCTAGCGGCAGATACGCAGTATTTT. Translation gives CASSFGLAADTQYF. V and J are TRBV5-4 and TRBJ2-3, with 7 nucleotides matching TRBD2. This CDR3 spans 14 amino acids. Trimming removed 2 bases from V and 4 bases from J; junction bases left unmatched: 4. Germline V gene sequence: CDR1 SGHNT, CDR2 YYREEE (reference sequence).

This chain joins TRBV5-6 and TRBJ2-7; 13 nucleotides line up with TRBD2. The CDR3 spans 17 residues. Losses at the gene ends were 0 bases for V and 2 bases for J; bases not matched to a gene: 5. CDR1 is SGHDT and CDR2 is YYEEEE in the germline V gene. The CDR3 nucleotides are TGTGCCAGCAGCTTGGGGACTAGCGGGAGACCGACCTACGAGCAGTACTTC. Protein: CASSLGTSGRPTYEQYF.

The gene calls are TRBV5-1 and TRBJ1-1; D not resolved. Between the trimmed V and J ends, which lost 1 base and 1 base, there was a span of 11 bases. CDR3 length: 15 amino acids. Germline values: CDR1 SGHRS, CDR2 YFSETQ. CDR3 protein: CASSLSAAGNTEAFF. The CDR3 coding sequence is TGCGCCAGCAGCTTGTCGGCCGCGGGGAACACTGAAGCTTTCTTT.

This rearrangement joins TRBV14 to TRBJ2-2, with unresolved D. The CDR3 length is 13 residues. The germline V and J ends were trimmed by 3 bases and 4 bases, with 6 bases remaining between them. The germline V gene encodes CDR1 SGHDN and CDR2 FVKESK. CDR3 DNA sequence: TGTGCCAGCAGCCATGTCTCCACCGGGGAGCTGTTTTTT. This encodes CASSHVSTGELFF. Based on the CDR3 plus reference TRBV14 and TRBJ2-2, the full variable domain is EAGVTQFPSHSVIEKGQTVTLRCDPISGHDNLYWYRRVMGKEIKFLLHFVKESKQDESGMPNNRFLAERTGGTYSTLKVQPAELEDSGVYFCASSHVSTGELFFGEGSRLTVL.

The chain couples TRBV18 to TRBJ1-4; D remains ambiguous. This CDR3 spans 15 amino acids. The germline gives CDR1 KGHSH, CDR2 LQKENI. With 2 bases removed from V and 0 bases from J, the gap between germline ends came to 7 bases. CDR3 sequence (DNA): TGTGCCAGCTCACCAGGGCAGGCAACTAATGAAAAACTGTTTTTT. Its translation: CASSPGQATNEKLFF.

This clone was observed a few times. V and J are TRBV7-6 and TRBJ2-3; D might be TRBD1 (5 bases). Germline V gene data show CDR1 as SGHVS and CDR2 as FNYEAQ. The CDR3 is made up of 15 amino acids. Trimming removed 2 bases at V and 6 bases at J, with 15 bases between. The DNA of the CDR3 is TGTGCCAGCAGCTTACTGCCGCAGGGAACCGATACGCAGTATTTT. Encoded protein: CASSLLPQGTDTQYF.

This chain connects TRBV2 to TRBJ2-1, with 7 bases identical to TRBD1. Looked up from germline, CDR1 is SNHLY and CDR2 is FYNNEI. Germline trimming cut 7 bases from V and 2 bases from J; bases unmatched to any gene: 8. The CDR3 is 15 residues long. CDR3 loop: CASTQGFPAYNEQFF. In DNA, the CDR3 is TGTGCCAGCACACAGGGGTTTCCTGCCTACAATGAGCAGTTCTTC.

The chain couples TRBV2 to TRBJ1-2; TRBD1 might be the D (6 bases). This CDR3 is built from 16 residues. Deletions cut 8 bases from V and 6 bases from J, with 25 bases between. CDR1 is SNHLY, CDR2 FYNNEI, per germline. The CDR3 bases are TGTGCCAGCTCTAGGGGGTTGGAGGGCCTCCAAGATGGCTACACCTTC. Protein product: CASSRGLEGLQDGYTF.

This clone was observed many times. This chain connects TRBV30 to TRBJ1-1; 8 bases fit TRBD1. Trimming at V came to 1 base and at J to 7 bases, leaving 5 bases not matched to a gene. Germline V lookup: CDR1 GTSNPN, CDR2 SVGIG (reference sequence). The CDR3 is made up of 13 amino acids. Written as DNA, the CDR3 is TGTGCCTGGAGTGGAGGGACAGGCGGTGAAGCTTTCTTT. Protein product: CAWSGGTGGEAFF.

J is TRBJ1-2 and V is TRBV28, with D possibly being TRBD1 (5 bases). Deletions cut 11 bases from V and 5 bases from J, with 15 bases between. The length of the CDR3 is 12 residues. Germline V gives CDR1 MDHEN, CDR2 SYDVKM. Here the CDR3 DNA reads TGTGCCCATCGGGGGACCGATTATGGCTACACCTTC. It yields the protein CAHRGTDYGYTF.

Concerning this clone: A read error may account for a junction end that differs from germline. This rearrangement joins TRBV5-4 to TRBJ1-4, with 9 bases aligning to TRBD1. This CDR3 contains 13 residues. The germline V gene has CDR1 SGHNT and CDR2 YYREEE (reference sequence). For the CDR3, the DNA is TGTGCCGGCAGTGGACAGGGGAGTGAAAAACTGTTTTTT. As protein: CAGSGQGSEKLFF.

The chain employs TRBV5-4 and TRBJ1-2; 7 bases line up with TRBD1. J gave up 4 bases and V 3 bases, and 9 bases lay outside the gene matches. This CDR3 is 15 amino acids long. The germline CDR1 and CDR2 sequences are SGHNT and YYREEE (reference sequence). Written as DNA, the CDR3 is TGTGCCAGCAGCTCACTCACAGGGGACGGCTATGGCTACACCTTC. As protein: CASSSLTGDGYGYTF.

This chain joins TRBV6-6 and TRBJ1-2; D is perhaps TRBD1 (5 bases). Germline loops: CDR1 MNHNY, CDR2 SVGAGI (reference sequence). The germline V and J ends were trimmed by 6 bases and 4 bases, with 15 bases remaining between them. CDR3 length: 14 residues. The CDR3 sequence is CASSPGAGSYGYTF. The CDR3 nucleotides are TGTGCCAGCAGCCCCGGGGCAGGGAGCTATGGCTACACCTTC.

The CDR3: CASIPLAGRYEQYF. The DNA for the CDR3 is TGTGCCAGCATCCCTCTAGCGGGCCGGTACGAGCAGTACTTC. The gene calls are TRBV27 and TRBJ2-7, with TRBD2 matching over 8 bases. The V and J ends lost 7 bases and 4 bases, in that order; junction bases with no gene match: 9. The V gene's germline CDR1 is MNHEY and CDR2 SMNVEV (reference sequence). There are 14 residues in the CDR3.

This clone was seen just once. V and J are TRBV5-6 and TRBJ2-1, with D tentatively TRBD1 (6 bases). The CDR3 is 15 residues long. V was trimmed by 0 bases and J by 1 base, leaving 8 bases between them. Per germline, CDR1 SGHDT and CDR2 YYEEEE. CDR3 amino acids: CASSLADRSYNEQFF. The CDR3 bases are TGTGCCAGCAGCTTGGCCGACAGGTCCTACAATGAGCAGTTCTTC.

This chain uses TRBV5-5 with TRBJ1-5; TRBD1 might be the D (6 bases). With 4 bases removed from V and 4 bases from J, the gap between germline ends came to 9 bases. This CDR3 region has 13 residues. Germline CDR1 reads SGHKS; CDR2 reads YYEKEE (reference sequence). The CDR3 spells CASSLDSNQPQHF. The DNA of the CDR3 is TGTGCCAGCAGCCTGGACAGTAATCAGCCCCAGCATTTT.

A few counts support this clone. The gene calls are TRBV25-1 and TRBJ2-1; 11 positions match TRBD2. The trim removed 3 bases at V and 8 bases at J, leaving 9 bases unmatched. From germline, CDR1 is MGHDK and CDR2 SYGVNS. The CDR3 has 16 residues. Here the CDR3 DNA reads TGTGCCAGCAGTGACCTACTAGCGGGAGATTTCGATGAGCAGTTCTTC. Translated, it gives CASSDLLAGDFDEQFF.

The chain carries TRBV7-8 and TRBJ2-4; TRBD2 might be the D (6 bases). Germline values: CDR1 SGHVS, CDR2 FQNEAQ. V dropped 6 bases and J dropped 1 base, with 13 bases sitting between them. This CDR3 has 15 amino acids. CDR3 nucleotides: TGTGCCAGCAGTTCTATCCGGGGGGCCAAAAACATTCAGTACTTC. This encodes CASSSIRGAKNIQYF.